This T cell receptor (beta chain) was obtained from a study of regulatory T cells in long-lasting Graves disease (dated by TCRdb to 2020 to 2023). A note on the overall study: Newly diagnosed Graves' disease patients had taken antithyroid drugs for less than 3 months. Patients with persistent Graves' disease were compared with patients with newly diagnosed Graves' disease using TCR sequencing and RNA sequencing of peripheral blood. The study took place in China and was registered as a clinical trial. A total of around 35 samples were covered by TCR sequencing, comprising roughly 13 persistent and roughly 20 newly diagnosed Graves' disease patients.

This clonotype was counted between two and nine times. Its antigen specificity is not known. Per-base qualities were not stored, and no clone one base away is much larger. Reading the label with the study, this specimen's time point is: newly diagnosed GD, antithyroid drugs for less than 3 months. For both TCR sequencing and RNA sequencing, RNA was extracted from PBMCs in TRIzol. The diagnosis of Graves' disease was made according to American Thyroid Association guidelines. Patients were recruited from an endocrinology department in Xi'an, China. Each patient gave roughly 10 milliliters of peripheral blood, collected in an EDTA anticoagulant tube. Ficoll Paque Plus density gradient separation was used to isolate PBMCs, and no further T cell sorting was performed. An Agilent 2100 Bioanalyzer and agarose gel were used to check RNA quality, and a NanoDrop 2000 was used to measure RNA concentration. The library was prepared using multiplex PCR. Sequencing used an Illumina HiSeq 4000. To build TCR beta libraries, CDR3 regions were amplified by Arm-PCR using iRepertoire HTBI primers. Before sequencing, the PCR products underwent gel purification. In the original analysis: Across samples, 60 to 70 TRBV and 13 to 15 TRBJ segments were identified and used for gene usage analysis of CDR3 amino acid clonotypes. Filtered high-quality paired reads were merged into contigs using COPE and FqMerger. BLAST was used to align contigs to the IMGT TRBV, TRBD and TRBJ reference genes, and CDR3 was defined following IMGT. Any clonotype with a frequency above 0.1% was classified as a highly expanded clone. Shannon entropy was used to measure repertoire diversity, and the Gini coefficient was used to measure V-J evenness. Public clonotypes were defined as clonotypes shared by more than one individual. TCRdb ran its own pipeline on the public reads, namely fastp trimming at Q25 and MiXCR clone calling, and kept in-frame beta chains. Every CDR3 protein is listed once, alongside the most common genes and DNA of its rows. TCRdb, not the original authors, processed these V and J calls. The sample table contains 300,000 to 400,000 distinct CDR3 sequences; only one count was recorded for approximately 16% of them. The ten most abundant clones make up 30% of the sample.

V is cut by 5 bases and J by 4 bases, and the space between the germline ends is 17 bases. Via the germline V gene, CDR1 is SGHTA and CDR2 FQGNSA. The CDR3 covers 16 residues, taking in both the cysteine and the phenylalanine. This entry keeps only the CDR3 DNA: 48 bases, framed from base 1. The research as a whole found: More public clonotypes were shared among persistent patients (about 2,800) than among newly diagnosed patients (966). Preferential use of TRBV28, TRBJ1-2 and TRBJ2-5 was observed in persistent disease, whereas TRBV20-1 and TRBJ2-1 were favored in newly diagnosed disease. The study examined only peripheral blood because the primary lesion, thyroid tissue, could not be accessed. The authors acknowledged the small sample size as a limitation that may reduce accuracy. Compared with newly diagnosed patients, persistent Graves' disease patients had lower TCR Shannon entropy and fewer highly expanded clones, which suggests clonal expansion. Sequencing and analysis were limited to the TCR beta chain.

These data were also reused for a study on T cells in Graves' hyperthyroidism and ophthalmopathy. Looking at the second paper: Stable Graves' hyperthyroidism was defined as the absence of progression to ophthalmopathy over 18 months of follow-up. Hyperthyroidism patients were aged 18 to 65 years and newly diagnosed, with disease duration of less than 2 months. Patients with uncontrolled infections, other autoimmune diseases, pregnancy or lactation were excluded. Diagnoses relied on clinical symptoms, serum thyroxine and TRAb, thyroid ultrasound and orbital computed tomography. A first-round RT-PCR of the TCR CDR3 used the HTBI primer set with the Qiagen OneStep RT-PCR kit. Most expanded thyroid clonotypes (frequency above 0.001) were also detected in blood, suggesting blood repertoires may reflect thyroid immune responses. A model built on a 13 V-J signature distinguished ophthalmopathy from stable hyperthyroidism, reaching roughly 88% sensitivity and approximately 83% specificity in cross-validation and 80%/75% in testing. In validation, progression to ophthalmopathy was predicted by the model with 70.59% sensitivity and 72% to 85% specificity, a median of about 6.8 months before onset. To identify distinguishing TCR V-J signatures, a discovery cohort of 90 to 100 patients was used, comprising fewer than 45 with Graves' ophthalmopathy and around 60 with stable Graves' hyperthyroidism. Prospective prediction of ophthalmopathy was tested in an independent validation cohort consisting of roughly 19 hyperthyroidism patients and over 15 patients who later progressed to ophthalmopathy. For training and testing, the 80 to 100 patients in the discovery cohort were randomly divided in a 7:3 ratio. In addition, the study compared T-cell repertoires in thyroid tissue and in blood from five or six Graves' hyperthyroidism patients. After blood sampling, hyperthyroidism patients were treated with methimazole at a starting dose of 30 mg daily, and ophthalmopathy patients were treated with high-dose intravenous methylprednisolone. Libraries were constructed in a second round of multiplex PCR, after which size selection and purification were carried out. Sequencing of the libraries was done on an Illumina HiSeq2000 using paired-end 100 bp reads. SOAPnuke was used to process the raw data, throwing out any read that contained adapters or uncalled bases, had a mean Phred below 15, or lacked an exact constant-primer or identifier match. High-quality paired reads were merged using COPE v1.2.5, and each unique nucleotide sequence was defined as a clonotype. Clonotypes were aligned to IMGT TRBV, TRBD and TRBJ reference segments using MiTCR v1.1. Only V-J combinations with frequency above 0.0001, covering roughly 99% of repertoires, were analysed. The TCS score was defined as the ratio of F50 (clonal expansion) to E x V (chaos), calculated using BLOSUM62-based TCRdist between CDR3 peptides within each V-J. Welch's t-statistics and random forest reduced roughly 530 V-J features to 13, which were used in a naive Bayes classifier (R e1071). Sample size was not statistically predetermined, and investigators were not blinded to group allocation. The paper reports TCR Vbeta CDR3 sequencing of more than 120 peripheral blood samples: under 45 ophthalmopathy, roughly 74 hyperthyroidism and around 17 progressor patients.

The source is a man aged 40-49 years with Graves disease. Donor details come from another sample of the same person, matched by shared clones. The sequenced sample was peripheral blood mononuclear cells (PBMCs), obtained at new diagnosis, from a patient treated with antithyroid drugs. The chain couples TRBV7-2 to TRBJ2-2; TRBD1 is a weak D gene call, 5 bases matching. The CDR3 protein is CASSPRQRSSTGELFF. The DNA sequence is TGTGCCAGCAGCCCCCGACAGAGGAGTAGCACCGGGGAGCTGTTTTTT.